What follows are 25 T cell receptor beta chains derived from one specimen sequenced in a study of cytomegalovirus exposure and HLA in healthy donors. The PCR contained 60 Vbeta and 13 Jbeta primers. Sequencing used immunoSEQ multiplex PCR; TCRdb keeps in-frame clones, though not all of them. In all, the sample yields about 110,000 clones. The sample consisted of PBMCs. Receptors originate from a man in his forties or fifties in good health and CMV-seropositive.

This chain uses TRBV28 with TRBJ1-2; possible D gene TRBD1, 6 bases. Between the trimmed V and J ends, which lost 5 bases and 4 bases, there was a span of 17 bases. The germline CDR1 and CDR2 sequences are MDHEN and SYDVKM. CDR3 length: 15 amino acids. The CDR3: CASSPGHGRAYGYTF. The CDR3, as DNA: TGTGCCAGCAGTCCGGGACACGGCAGAGCCTATGGCTACACCTTC.

The chain has TRBV6-6 and TRBJ1-4, with D tentatively TRBD1 (6 bases). The V gene's germline CDR1 is MNHNY and CDR2 SVGAGI (reference sequence). This CDR3 region has 11 residues. V lost 10 bases to trimming and J lost 8 bases, with 11 bases between them. The CDR3 here is CATGGQEKLFF. For the CDR3, the DNA is TGTGCCACGGGGGGGCAGGAAAAACTGTTTTTT.

The V call is TRBV7-3, the J call TRBJ2-1, with 7 bases lining up with TRBD2. J gave up 8 bases and V 5 bases, and 15 bases lay outside the gene matches. Germline V gene lookup returns CDR1 SGHTA and CDR2 FQGTGA. This CDR3 has 16 residues. CDR3 protein: CASSLGAGTIVDEQFF. CDR3 in DNA: TGTGCCAGCAGCCTAGGGGCGGGGACTATAGTCGATGAGCAGTTCTTC.

DNA of the CDR3: TGTGCCAGCAGCCTAACCCTAACCGGCTACACCTTC. Its protein is CASSLTLTGYTF. The V call is TRBV5-6, the J call TRBJ1-2, with D hard to call. This CDR3 has 12 amino acids. V gave up 4 bases and J gave up 8 bases, with 12 bases separating them. Germline values: CDR1 SGHDT, CDR2 YYEEEE.

This sequence joins TRBV25-1 and TRBJ1-4; D gene unclear. CDR3 length equals 13 residues. Germline V gene sequence: CDR1 MGHDK, CDR2 SYGVNS. The V gene lost 3 bases and the J gene lost 3 bases, with 5 bases spanning the gap. Here the CDR3 reads CASSERANEKLFF. CDR3 coding DNA: TGTGCCAGCAGTGAGCGGGCTAATGAAAAACTGTTTTTT.

The chain joins TRBV6-1 to TRBJ2-3; TRBD2 matches at 10 bases. Germline-derived CDR1 and CDR2 are MNHNS and SASEGT. The J segment lost 2 bases and the V segment lost 6 bases, leaving 5 bases of the junction unmatched. CDR3 size: 15 residues. CDR3 nucleotide sequence: TGTGCCAGCAGCAGCACTAGCGGGAACACAGATACGCAGTATTTT. This sequence encodes CASSSTSGNTDTQYF.

The chain carries TRBV7-8 and TRBJ1-2; 7 positions match TRBD1. Germline V gene lookup returns CDR1 SGHVS and CDR2 FQNEAQ. The CDR3 runs to 13 residues. V was clipped by 5 bases and J by 4 bases; unmatched bases: 4. The CDR3 reads CASSPGTAYGYTF. The CDR3 DNA sequence: TGTGCCAGCAGCCCCGGGACAGCCTATGGCTACACCTTC.

J is TRBJ1-1 and V is TRBV18; TRBD1 matches 7 bases. J lost 5 bases, V lost 2 bases, and 5 bases had no gene match. This CDR3 spans 14 amino acids. Germline V gene data show CDR1 as KGHSH and CDR2 as LQKENI. The CDR3 region is CASSPRQGGTEAFF. The CDR3 DNA reads as TGTGCCAGCTCACCAAGACAGGGTGGGACTGAAGCTTTCTTT.

V usage is TRBV4-2 and J usage is TRBJ2-7; the D is unclear. Germline-derived CDR1 and CDR2 are LGHNA and YNFKEQ. The CDR3 covers 14 residues. The V and J ends lost 0 bases and 1 base respectively, with 7 bases between them. The CDR3 nucleotides are TGTGCCAGCAGCCAAGATGAACTGTCCTACGAGCAGTACTTC. Protein sequence: CASSQDELSYEQYF.

V usage is TRBV14 and J usage is TRBJ1-1; 8 bases agree with TRBD1. This CDR3 is 15 amino acids long. Germline V gene sequence: CDR1 SGHDN, CDR2 FVKESK. Trimming cost V 4 bases and J 5 bases; bases outside gene matches: 9. DNA of the CDR3: TGTGCCAGCAGCCGCGACAGGGGAGAATTGACTGAAGCTTTCTTT. This gives the protein CASSRDRGELTEAFF.

The V gene is TRBV28, the J gene TRBJ1-5; D gene unclear. The CDR3 has 14 amino acids. Germline-derived CDR1 and CDR2 are MDHEN and SYDVKM. The V gene lost 7 bases and the J gene lost 6 bases, with 16 bases spanning the gap. CDR3 sequence (DNA): TGTGCCAGCACTCTCGCGGGTTGGGGTCAGCCCCAGCATTTT. This encodes CASTLAGWGQPQHF.

The genes are TRBV29-1 and TRBJ1-2; D call uncertain. This CDR3 spans 13 amino acids. Germline lookup yields CDR1 SQVTM and CDR2 ANQGSEA. The V and J ends lost 7 bases and 3 bases respectively, with 15 bases between them. CDR3 in DNA: TGCAGCGCTCAGATGGAGGATCACTATGGCTACACCTTC. Protein product: CSAQMEDHYGYTF.

The chain has TRBV2 and TRBJ2-7, with 8 positions matching TRBD1. The CDR3 sequence is 14 residues long. Germline V gene sequence: CDR1 SNHLY, CDR2 FYNNEI. The J segment lost 4 bases and the V segment lost 6 bases, leaving 8 bases of the junction unmatched. In DNA form, the CDR3 reads TGTGCCAGCAGCACCGGTACAGGGGGATACGAGCAGTACTTC. Amino acid sequence: CASSTGTGGYEQYF.

CDR3 sequence: CTSSQDSGQVNTGELFF. In DNA form, the CDR3 reads TGCACCAGCAGCCAAGATTCGGGACAGGTAAACACCGGGGAGCTGTTTTTT. J is TRBJ2-2 and V is TRBV1; TRBD1, the table's D call, was not compared with the DNA. TRBV1 is given as a pseudogene. This CDR3 contains 17 residues.

CDR3 sequence (DNA): TGTGCCAGCAGCTTGTACGGTGAAGACACTGAAGCTTTCTTT. Protein product: CASSLYGEDTEAFF. The chain joins TRBV5-6 to TRBJ1-1; D not certain. Germline V gives CDR1 SGHDT, CDR2 YYEEEE. Trimming removed 1 base at V and 3 bases at J, with 10 bases between. The CDR3 spans 14 residues.

Turning to this clone: A junction boundary mismatches the germline segment, possibly from a read error. The genes are TRBV5-4 and TRBJ2-4, with D tentatively TRBD1 (6 bases). The CDR3 loop spans 15 amino acids. CDR1 is SGHNT and CDR2 is YYREEE in the germline V gene (reference sequence). CDR3 residues: CASSLGAGAKNIQYF. As DNA, the CDR3 is TGTGCCAGCAGTTTGGGGGCTGGGGCCAAAAACATTCAGTACTTC.

This chain connects TRBV5-1 to TRBJ1-2, with D possibly matching TRBD1 (5 bases). The CDR3 has 14 residues. The V and J ends lost 6 bases and 3 bases respectively, with 15 bases between them. CDR1 SGHRS and CDR2 YFSETQ come from the germline V gene. The CDR3 nucleotides are TGCGCCAGCACTTGGGGAGGGGATTACTATGGCTACACCTTC. Translating gives CASTWGGDYYGYTF.

The V and J genes are TRBV7-2 and TRBJ1-2, with D perhaps matching TRBD1 (5 bases). There are 16 residues in the CDR3. V was cut by 1 base and J by 5 bases, with 17 bases left in between. Germline values: CDR1 SGHTA, CDR2 FQGNSA. CDR3: CASSLGPRRAGYGYTF. CDR3 coding DNA: TGTGCCAGCAGCTTAGGCCCAAGAAGGGCAGGGTATGGCTACACCTTC. Supplemented by reference TRBV7-2 and TRBJ1-2, the full variable domain reads GAGVSQSPSNKVTEKGKDVELRCDPISGHTALYWYRQSLGQGLEFLIYFQGNSAPDKSGLPSDRFSAERTGGSVSTLTIQRTQQEDSAVYLCASSLGPRRAGYGYTFGSGTRLTVV.

This chain joins TRBV11-2 and TRBJ2-2; D uncertain. There are 14 residues in the CDR3. V lost 5 bases to trimming and J lost 4 bases, with 11 bases between them. CDR1 is SGHAT and CDR2 is FQNNGV in the germline V gene. The CDR3 nucleotides are TGTGCCAGCAGCCCATTGAGGTCCACCGGGGAGCTGTTTTTT. This gives the protein CASSPLRSTGELFF.

The chain links TRBV6-5 to TRBJ2-3; TRBD2 aligns across 12 bases. V dropped 0 bases and J dropped 4; count of bases not matched to a gene: 2. The CDR3 covers 16 residues. Looked up from germline, CDR1 is MNHEY and CDR2 is SVGAGI. CDR3 sequence (DNA): TGTGCCAGCAGTTACTCACTAGCGGGAGGACCAGATACGCAGTATTTT. This gives the protein CASSYSLAGGPDTQYF.

This chain uses TRBV19 with TRBJ2-2, with TRBD1 identical over 8 bases. This CDR3 has 15 residues. Unmatched junction bases numbered 3, after V lost 4 bases and J lost 2 bases. Germline V gene sequence: CDR1 LNHDA, CDR2 SQIVND (reference sequence). The chain's CDR3 is CASSRTGLNTGELFF. CDR3 in DNA: TGTGCCAGTAGTAGGACAGGGCTTAACACCGGGGAGCTGTTTTTT.

V usage is TRBV5-1 and J usage is TRBJ2-7; 9 positions match TRBD1. V lost 3 bases, J lost 2 bases, and 9 bases stayed unmatched. The CDR3 totals 16 residues. Germline V CDR1 and CDR2: SGHRS, YFSETQ. The CDR3 sequence is CASSWGDRDQAYEQYF. CDR3 nucleotides: TGCGCCAGCAGCTGGGGGGACAGGGACCAGGCCTACGAGCAGTACTTC.

The chain has TRBV15 and TRBJ2-1; TRBD1 matches at 10 bases. The CDR3 spans 14 residues. Germline V CDR1 and CDR2: LNHNV, YYDKDF (reference sequence). V lost 3 bases and J lost 8; bases outside the gene matches: 4. This chain's CDR3 is CATSSRDRGYEQFF. In nucleotides, the CDR3 is TGTGCCACCAGCAGTCGGGACAGGGGTTATGAGCAGTTCTTC.

The rearrangement links TRBV28 to TRBJ1-1; D remains ambiguous. V gave up 4 bases and J gave up 6 bases, with 21 bases separating them. CDR1 is MDHEN, CDR2 SYDVKM, per germline. There are 16 residues in the CDR3. For the CDR3, the DNA is TGTGCCAGCAGTTGGATTTACCCGGGATCTATCTCTGAAGCTTTCTTT. It is translated as CASSWIYPGSISEAFF. The full variable domain, with the rest looked up from reference TRBV28 and TRBJ1-1, is DVKVTQSSRYLVKRTGEKVFLECVQDMDHENMFWYRQDPGLGLRLIYFSYDVKMKEKGDIPEGYSVSREKKERFSLILESASTNQTSMYLCASSWIYPGSISEAFFGQGTRLTVV.

The chain couples TRBV6-1 to TRBJ2-5, with 10 bases aligning to TRBD2. The CDR3 runs to 15 residues. Germline V lookup: CDR1 MNHNS, CDR2 SASEGT. V shed 8 bases and J 4 bases; nucleotides not matched to a gene: 10. The CDR3 region is CASAEASGSGETQYF. CDR3 in DNA: TGTGCCAGCGCAGAGGCTAGCGGGAGCGGAGAGACCCAGTACTTC.